This T cell receptor (beta chain) was documented in a study of blood T cell repertoires in COVID-19. For the study at large: PBMCs, B-cell-depleted T cells, or T cells were the source of the cDNA or gDNA that made up the material.

Trimming removed 3 bases from V and 1 base from J, with 18 bases in between. The germline gives CDR1 MNHEY, CDR2 SMNVEV (reference sequence). The CDR3 has 17 residues. Only in-frame clones appear in the TCRdb table, and some are missing; sequencing was by immunoSEQ multiplex PCR. The repertoire consists of about 50,000 clones, with roughly 90% occurring once and the leading ten covering around a sixth. V is TRBV27 and J is TRBJ1-1; D may be TRBD1 (6 bases). Specimen: peripheral blood. This TCR was recovered from a human donor with active COVID-19. The donor label of this sample is uncertain. DNA for the CDR3: TGTGCCAGCAGTTTGCTAAATTCGGACAGAGCGAACACTGAAGCTTTCTTT. Translating gives CASSLLNSDRANTEAFF.